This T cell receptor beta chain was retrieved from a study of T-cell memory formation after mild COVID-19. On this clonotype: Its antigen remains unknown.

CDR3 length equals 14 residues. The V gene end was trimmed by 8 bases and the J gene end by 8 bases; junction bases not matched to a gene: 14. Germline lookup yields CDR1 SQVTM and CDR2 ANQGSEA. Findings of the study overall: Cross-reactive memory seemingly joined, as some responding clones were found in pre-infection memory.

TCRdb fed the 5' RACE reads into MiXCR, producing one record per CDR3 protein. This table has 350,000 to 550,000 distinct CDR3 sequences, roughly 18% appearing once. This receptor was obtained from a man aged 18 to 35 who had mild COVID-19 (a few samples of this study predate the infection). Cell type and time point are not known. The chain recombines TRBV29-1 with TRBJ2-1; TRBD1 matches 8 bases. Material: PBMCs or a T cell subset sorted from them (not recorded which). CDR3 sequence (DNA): TGCAGCACCCAGCAGGGGGCTTCTTGGGATGAGCAGTTCTTC. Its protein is CSTQQGASWDEQFF.